This T cell receptor (beta chain) originates from a study of blood T cell repertoires in COVID-19. The wider study: COVID-19 samples, acute and convalescent, were from the United States, Italy and Spain. T cells, B-cell-depleted T cells, or PBMCs supplied cDNA or gDNA.

Germline loops: CDR1 MGHDK, CDR2 SYGVNS. The CDR3 spans 15 residues. After removal of 4 bases from V and 6 bases from J, the junction contained 8 bases not matched to a gene. Authors' methods: Amplification with reference gene primers provided the estimates of nucleated cell counts. Libraries were prepared by immunoSEQ multiplex PCR; TCRdb keeps only in-frame clonotypes and omits some of them. V, J and clone size are those of that table, while D and trimming were read from the DNA. The table records 170,000 or so clones, over 75% of them present only once. This chain uses TRBV25-1 with TRBJ2-7, with TRBD2 identical over 11 bases. Material for sequencing was peripheral blood. The receptor was isolated from a man aged 70 or older with active or convalescent COVID-19. The CDR3 loop reads CASSALAGGPREQYF. The DNA of the CDR3 is TGTGCCAGCAGTGCTTTAGCGGGAGGGCCGCGCGAGCAGTACTTC.